These T cell receptor beta chains were read from a single sample in a study of siplizumab effects on memory and regulatory T cells. This table comes from immunoSEQ multiplex PCR, and its TCRdb copy is limited to in-frame clones, with some not included. The sample includes around 100,000 clones, more than 85% of them seen just once. Input material: Tregs sorted from blood. Receptors originate from a human donor in good health. Both conserved end residues are trimmed from each CDR3.

v_gene	j_gene	CDR3aa
TRBV7-9	TRBJ1-2	ASTRDGGYT
TRBV5-1	TRBJ1-2	ASSDRFYGYT
TRBV30	TRBJ1-2	AWSLTRGYT
TRBV5-6	TRBJ2-7	ASSPGQDYEQY
TRBV20-1	TRBJ2-7	SARRTYEQY
TRBV9	TRBJ2-1	ASSVAPLADYNEQF
TRBV7-2	TRBJ2-1	ASTWGTAAGNEQF
TRBV18	TRBJ2-1	ASSGLAGVSYNEQF
TRBV6-6	TRBJ2-1	ASTNGLELAEQF
TRBV4-1	TRBJ1-6	ASSQRGGSYNSPLH
TRBV5-6	TRBJ2-7	ASSGGQGDSYEQY
TRBV7-9	TRBJ1-6	ASSLGGQGNSPLH
TRBV7-2	TRBJ2-3	ASSLRSGPQY
TRBV19	TRBJ2-7	ASSRSLGAYEQY
TRBV25-1	TRBJ2-5	ASSGGGAGETQY
TRBV30	NA	AWSDLGFEQY
TRBV11-2	TRBJ2-3	ASSFTSLGSTDTQY
TRBV10-2	TRBJ1-1	ASSVGTSNTEAF
TRBV6-1	TRBJ1-1	ASPGQSSMNTEAF
TRBV30	TRBJ2-5	AWKVQGLQETQY
TRBV5-6	TRBJ1-6	ASSSSLGSYNSPLH
TRBV12-2	TRBJ1-1	ASRSLGVNTEAF
TRBV5-6	TRBJ2-5	ASSPAGGVETQY
TRBV7-9	TRBJ1-4	ASSLAVGGLSVGKLF
TRBV7-9	TRBJ1-1	ASGQQGTTEAF
TRBV7-9	TRBJ2-7	ASSSTGTDSYEQY
TRBV7-2	TRBJ2-6	ASSFSPGANVLT
TRBV5-1	TRBJ1-2	ASSLVVGNYGYT